Shown below are 13 T cell receptor beta chains from a single sample sequenced in a study of blood T cell repertoires in COVID-19. Data came from immunoSEQ multiplex PCR; TCRdb stores just in-frame clones and leaves some out. Of 95,000 to 150,000 clones in the sample, 86% were seen once. Sequenced material: peripheral blood. These receptors were taken from a man aged 35 to 55 with acute or convalescent COVID-19.

The chain couples TRBV24-1 to TRBJ2-2, with 8 bases identical to TRBD1. CDR1 and CDR2 from the germline V gene are KGHDR and SFDVKD. Germline trimming cut 3 bases from V and 4 bases from J; bases unmatched to any gene: 9. The CDR3 length is 17 residues. DNA of the CDR3: TGTGCCACCAGTGATCCCACCGGGACAGGTATCACCGGGGAGCTGTTTTTT. Translated, it gives CATSDPTGTGITGELFF.

The chain joins TRBV27 to TRBJ2-7, with 10 positions matching TRBD2. Trimming took 0 bases from V and 3 from J; bases not matched to a gene: 8. Germline-derived CDR1 and CDR2 are MNHEY and SMNVEV (reference sequence). CDR3 size: 17 residues. CDR3 DNA: TGTGCCAGCAGTTTATCCCCGGCGCTAGCGGGAGTCTACGAGCAGTACTTC. Translating gives CASSLSPALAGVYEQYF.

V usage is TRBV15 and J usage is TRBJ2-5, with 14 bases identical to TRBD2. The CDR3 sequence is 15 residues long. V trimming: 5 bases; J trimming: 11 bases; junction bases outside the gene matches: 10. Germline CDR1 LNHNV, CDR2 YYDKDF (reference sequence). CDR3 residues: CATSGSTSGGAPQYF. The CDR3 DNA is TGTGCCACCAGCGGATCGACTAGCGGGGGGGCCCCTCAGTACTTC.

The chain recombines TRBV6-6 with TRBJ1-5, with 8 bases aligning to TRBD1. V shed 2 bases, J shed 8 bases, and the junction held 8 bases outside the gene matches. The length of the CDR3 is 15 residues. CDR1 is MNHNY, CDR2 SVGAGI, per germline (reference sequence). CDR3 sequence reads: CASSYETQGEEPQHF. For the CDR3, the DNA is TGTGCCAGCAGTTACGAGACACAGGGGGAAGAGCCCCAGCATTTT.

The gene calls are TRBV5-1 and TRBJ1-3, with unresolved D. Trimming removed 0 bases from V and 0 bases from J, with 10 bases in between. There are 16 residues in the CDR3. Germline CDR1 SGHRS, CDR2 YFSETQ. The CDR3, as DNA: TGCGCCAGCAGCTTGGAAGCCCCTTACTCTGGAAACACCATATATTTT. The encoded protein is CASSLEAPYSGNTIYF.

This chain uses TRBV5-4 with TRBJ1-2, with D hard to call. Germline assignment: CDR1 SGHNT and CDR2 YYREEE (reference sequence). V lost 6 bases and J lost 3, with 15 bases in between. CDR3 size: 14 residues. CDR3 nucleotide sequence: TGTGCCAGCACCAATTTCGACTTGGACTATGGCTACACCTTC. This translates into CASTNFDLDYGYTF.

The rearrangement uses TRBV2 and TRBJ1-2; maybe TRBD1 (5 bases). The V end lost 4 bases, the J end lost 4 bases, and 10 bases lay between the germline ends. The germline gives CDR1 SNHLY, CDR2 FYNNEI. The CDR3 is 13 amino acids. The CDR3 loop reads CASSVNRSYGYTF. The DNA of the CDR3 is TGTGCCAGCAGTGTTAACAGGAGCTATGGCTACACCTTC.

Regarding this clone: The sample holds other DNA sequences that translate to the same CDR3. The genes are TRBV3-1 (or the pseudogene TRBV3-2) and TRBJ1-4; TRBD1 matches 10 bases. Germline V gene data show CDR1 as LGHDT and CDR2 as YNNKEL (reference sequence). The CDR3 is made up of 15 amino acids. V trimming: 3 bases; J trimming: 7 bases; junction bases outside the gene matches: 5. The CDR3 coding sequence is TGTGCCAGCAGCCAGAGGACAGGGGGGAGTGAAAAACTGTTTTTT. Translated, it gives CASSQRTGGSEKLFF.

This chain joins TRBV19 and TRBJ1-1; D is possibly TRBD1 (5 bases). Germline V gene sequence: CDR1 LNHDA, CDR2 SQIVND (reference sequence). The CDR3 has 16 amino acids. The V and J ends lost 10 bases and 2 bases respectively, with 23 bases between them. For the CDR3, the DNA is TGTGCCACCCTCAAGGTCAGGGCCCTTGGAAACACTGAAGCTTTCTTT. Protein: CATLKVRALGNTEAFF.

In its sample, this clone was seen a few times. The junction departs from germline at one end; a sequencing error may be responsible. The chain links TRBV7-7 to TRBJ2-5; D perhaps matches TRBD1 (5 bases). Germline V gives CDR1 SSHAT, CDR2 FNYEAQ (reference sequence). This CDR3 is 16 amino acids long. CDR3 loop: CASSSNGHNWAETQYF. CDR3 sequence (DNA): TGTGCTAGCAGCTCCAACGGACATAACTGGGCAGAGACCCAGTACTTC.

The chain links TRBV6-4 to TRBJ1-1; D ambiguous. The CDR3 contains 13 residues. CDR1 and CDR2 (germline): MRHNA, SNTAGT. The ends were cut back, 4 bases at V and 1 base at J, with 7 bases in the middle. CDR3 nucleotide sequence: TGTGCCAGCAGTGCCTCGCGGAACACTGAAGCTTTCTTT. This encodes CASSASRNTEAFF.

The chain combines TRBV5-6 with TRBJ1-2, with a possible D match to TRBD1 (6 bases). Germline values: CDR1 SGHDT, CDR2 YYEEEE. Between the trimmed V and J ends, which lost 3 bases and 8 bases, there was a span of 17 bases. The CDR3 length is 14 residues. In nucleotides, the CDR3 is TGTGCCAGCAGCTCAGCGTATAACAGGGACGGCTACACCTTC. Translating it yields CASSSAYNRDGYTF.

The sample holds one count of this clone. This CDR3 reads CASSIADSYEQYF. The CDR3 nucleotides are TGTGCCAGTAGTATAGCGGACAGCTACGAGCAGTACTTC. The rearrangement uses TRBV19 and TRBJ2-7; D is perhaps TRBD1 (6 bases). Germline values: CDR1 LNHDA, CDR2 SQIVND (reference sequence). The CDR3 spans 13 residues. The V end lost 1 base, the J end lost 3 bases, and 7 bases lay between the germline ends.